The clone carrying this T cell receptor (beta chain) was observed a single time. The data stem from a study of blood T cell repertoires in COVID-19. Study-wide background: COVID-19 samples, acute and convalescent, were from the United States, Italy and Spain.

In the original analysis: Reference gene primers were amplified, and this amplification served to estimate nucleated cell counts. The repertoire was sequenced with immunoSEQ multiplex PCR; TCRdb's copy has only in-frame clones and lacks some. That table gives V, J and clone size, and the DNA gave D and trimming. The sample includes 250,000 to 300,000 clones, roughly 90% of them seen just once. What was sequenced was peripheral blood. This TCR derives from a woman aged 25 to 39 with COVID-19, enrolled during active disease.

DNA of the CDR3: TGTGCCAGCAGTTCCGGGACTAGGTCGTACTTC. The encoded protein is CASSSGTRSYF. This rearrangement joins TRBV6-6 to TRBJ2-7, with 8 bases that match TRBD2. CDR1 MNHNY and CDR2 SVGAGI come from the germline V gene (reference sequence). This CDR3 has 11 residues. Losses at the gene ends were 4 bases for V and 12 bases for J; bases not matched to a gene: 5.